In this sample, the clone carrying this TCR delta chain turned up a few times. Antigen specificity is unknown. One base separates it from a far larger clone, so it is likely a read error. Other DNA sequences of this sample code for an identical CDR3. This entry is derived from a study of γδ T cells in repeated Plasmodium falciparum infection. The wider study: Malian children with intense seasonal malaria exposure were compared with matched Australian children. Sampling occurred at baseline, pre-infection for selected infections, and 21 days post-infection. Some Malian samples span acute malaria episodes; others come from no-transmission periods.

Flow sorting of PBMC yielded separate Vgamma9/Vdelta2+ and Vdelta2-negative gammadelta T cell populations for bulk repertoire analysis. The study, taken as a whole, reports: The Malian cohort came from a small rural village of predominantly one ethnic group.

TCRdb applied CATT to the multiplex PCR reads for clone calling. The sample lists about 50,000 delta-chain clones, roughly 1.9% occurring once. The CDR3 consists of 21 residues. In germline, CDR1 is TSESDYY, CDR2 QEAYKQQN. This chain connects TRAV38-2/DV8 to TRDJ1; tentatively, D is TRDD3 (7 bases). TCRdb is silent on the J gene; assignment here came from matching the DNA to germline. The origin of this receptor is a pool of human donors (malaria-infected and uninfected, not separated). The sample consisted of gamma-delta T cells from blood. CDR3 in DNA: TGCGCTTATAGCCTTCCCCTCATCCTTCCCTTGGGGGACCTACTGTTAGATAAACTCATCTTT. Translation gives CAYSLPLILPLGDLLLDKLIF.